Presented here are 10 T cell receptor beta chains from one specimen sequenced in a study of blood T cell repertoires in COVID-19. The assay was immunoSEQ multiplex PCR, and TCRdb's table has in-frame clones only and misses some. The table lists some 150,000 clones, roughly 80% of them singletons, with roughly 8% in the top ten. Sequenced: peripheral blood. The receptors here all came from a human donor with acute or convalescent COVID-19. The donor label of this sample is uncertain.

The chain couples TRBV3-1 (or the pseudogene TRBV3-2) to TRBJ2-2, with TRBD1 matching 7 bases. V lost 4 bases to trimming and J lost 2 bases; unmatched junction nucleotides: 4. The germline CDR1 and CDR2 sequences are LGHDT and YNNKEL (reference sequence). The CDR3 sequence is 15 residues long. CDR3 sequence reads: CASSLGTANTGELFF. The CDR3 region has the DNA TGTGCCAGCAGCCTTGGGACAGCTAACACCGGGGAGCTGTTTTTT.

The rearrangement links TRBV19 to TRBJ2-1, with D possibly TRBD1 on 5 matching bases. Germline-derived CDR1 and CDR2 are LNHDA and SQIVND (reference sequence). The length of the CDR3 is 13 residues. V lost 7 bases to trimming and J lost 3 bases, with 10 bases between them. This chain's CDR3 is CASTAGRYNEQFF. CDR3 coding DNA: TGTGCCAGTACGGCAGGGCGCTACAATGAGCAGTTCTTC.

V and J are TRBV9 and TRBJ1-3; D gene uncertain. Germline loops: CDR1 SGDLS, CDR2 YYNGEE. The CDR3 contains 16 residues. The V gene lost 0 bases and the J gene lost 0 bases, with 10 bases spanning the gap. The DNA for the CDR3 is TGTGCCAGCAGCGTAGATAGCCAGCACTCTGGAAACACCATATATTTT. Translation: CASSVDSQHSGNTIYF.

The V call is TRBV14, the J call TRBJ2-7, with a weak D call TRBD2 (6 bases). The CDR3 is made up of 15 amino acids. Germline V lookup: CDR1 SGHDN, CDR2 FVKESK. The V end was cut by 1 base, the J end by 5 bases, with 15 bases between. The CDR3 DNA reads TGTGCCAGCAGCCAAGTAGGGACTCGGAATCACGAGCAGTACTTC. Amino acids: CASSQVGTRNHEQYF.

CDR3 in amino acids: CASSLQGGELFF. The CDR3 DNA reads TGTGCCAGCAGTCTTCAGGGCGGGGAGCTGTTTTTT. The chain uses TRBV9 and TRBJ2-2; perhaps TRBD1 as D (5 bases). The V end lost 5 bases, the J end lost 7 bases, and 9 bases lay between the germline ends. This CDR3 contains 12 residues. Germline V CDR1 and CDR2: SGDLS, YYNGEE.

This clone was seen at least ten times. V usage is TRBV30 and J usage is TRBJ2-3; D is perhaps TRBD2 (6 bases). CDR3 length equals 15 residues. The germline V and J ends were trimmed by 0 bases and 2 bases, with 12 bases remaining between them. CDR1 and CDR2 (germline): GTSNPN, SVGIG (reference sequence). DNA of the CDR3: TGTGCCTGGAGTGTGGGCGGGGACTTCACAGATACGCAGTATTTT. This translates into CAWSVGGDFTDTQYF.

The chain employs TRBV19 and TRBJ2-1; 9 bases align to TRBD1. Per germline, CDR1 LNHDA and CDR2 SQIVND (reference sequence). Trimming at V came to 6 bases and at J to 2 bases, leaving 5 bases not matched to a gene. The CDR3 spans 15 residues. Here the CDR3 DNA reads TGTGCCAGTAGGATGCGGACAGGGGCCTACAATGAGCAGTTCTTC. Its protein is CASRMRTGAYNEQFF.

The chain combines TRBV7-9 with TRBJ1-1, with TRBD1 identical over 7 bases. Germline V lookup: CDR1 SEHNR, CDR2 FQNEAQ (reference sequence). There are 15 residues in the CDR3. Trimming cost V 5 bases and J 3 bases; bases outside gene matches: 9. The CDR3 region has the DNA TGTGCCAGCAGCCGATCGGACAGGCAAGACACTGAAGCTTTCTTT. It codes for CASSRSDRQDTEAFF. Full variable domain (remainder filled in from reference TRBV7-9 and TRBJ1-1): DTGVSQNPRHKITKRGQNVTFRCDPISEHNRLYWYRQTLGQGPEFLTYFQNEAQLEKSRLLSDRFSAERPKGSFSTLEIQRTEQGDSAMYLCASSRSDRQDTEAFFGQGTRLTVV.

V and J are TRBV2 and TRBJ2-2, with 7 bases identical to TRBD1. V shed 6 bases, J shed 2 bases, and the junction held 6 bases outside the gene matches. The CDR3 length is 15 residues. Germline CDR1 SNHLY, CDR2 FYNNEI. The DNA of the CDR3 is TGTGCCAGCAGGCCCGGGACAGTAAACACCGGGGAGCTGTTTTTT. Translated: CASRPGTVNTGELFF.

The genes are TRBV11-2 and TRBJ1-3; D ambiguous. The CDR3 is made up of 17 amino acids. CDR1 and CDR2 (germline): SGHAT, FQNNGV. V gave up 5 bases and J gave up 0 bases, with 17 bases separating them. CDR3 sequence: CASSISPATTSGNTIYF. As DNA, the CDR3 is TGTGCCAGCAGCATCTCTCCGGCCACTACCTCTGGAAACACCATATATTTT. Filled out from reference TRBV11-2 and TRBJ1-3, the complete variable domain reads EAGVAQSPRYKIIEKRQSVAFWCNPISGHATLYWYQQILGQGPKLLIQFQNNGVVDDSQLPKDRFSAERLKGVDSTLKIQPAKLEDSAVYLCASSISPATTSGNTIYFGEGSWLTVV.